This TCR beta chain was recorded in a study of Graves' ophthalmopathy and Graves' hyperthyroidism. Study observations and caveats: Blood also carried most expanded thyroid clonotypes exceeding 0.001 frequency.

Amplified material comprised TCR beta CDR3 regions derived from RNA transcripts. HTBI-primed RT-PCR formed the first round, and a multiplex PCR formed the second. TCRdb re-derived calls from the multiplex PCR reads in MiXCR, one entry per CDR3 protein. The sample lists hundreds of thousands of distinct CDR3 sequences; 40% to 50% were seen once. The V and J ends lost 0 bases and 2 bases, in that order; junction bases with no gene match: 3. The CDR3 spans 15 residues. The V gene's germline CDR1 is SGDLS and CDR2 YYNGEE. Notes on this clonotype: Its antigen remains unknown.

The clonotype comes from an adult man with Graves' ophthalmopathy. Sequenced material: peripheral blood. The chain links TRBV9 to TRBJ2-7; 9 bases agree with TRBD1. CDR3 sequence: CASSVDGDRAYEQYF. In DNA, the CDR3 is TGTGCCAGCAGCGTAGATGGGGACAGGGCCTACGAGCAGTACTTC.